Detailed here is one T cell receptor (beta chain). The antigen is not known. RNA transcripts were the template for amplifying TCR beta CDR3 regions. First-round RT-PCR targeting the TCR CDR3 was performed with the HTBI primer set. MiXCR, run by TCRdb on the multiplex PCR reads, gives a single entry per CDR3 protein. The data hold 93,000 or so distinct CDR3 sequences, with 47% observed a single time. V lost 1 base, J lost 8 bases, and 17 bases lay in between. Germline assignment: CDR1 LNHDA and CDR2 SQIVND (reference sequence). CDR3 length: 15 residues. The sample belongs to a study of T cells in Graves' hyperthyroidism and ophthalmopathy. About the study: The authors collected peripheral blood at initial diagnosis, before any treatment.

Study-level points and caveats: Ophthalmopathy was identified by the model a median approximately 6.4 months ahead of onset. Most thyroid clonotypes that were expanded above 0.001 also turned up in blood.

Hyperthyroidism patients were newly diagnosed, had disease duration under 2 months, and were aged 18 to 65 years. The chain joins TRBV19 to TRBJ1-2; unclear D gene. Sequencing was carried out using blood. This TCR derives from a man aged 40-49 years with Graves' hyperthyroidism. This CDR3 reads CASSIGRSGTGGYTF. The CDR3 DNA reads TGTGCCAGTAGTATAGGTCGGAGCGGAACGGGGGGCTACACCTTC.